Given below is one T cell receptor (beta chain) in context. Source study methods: The assay estimated nucleated cells by amplifying reference gene primers. Data came from immunoSEQ multiplex PCR; TCRdb stores just in-frame clones and leaves some out. That table furnishes V, J and clone size, whereas the DNA furnished D and trimming. Of about 400,000 clones listed, under 90% are singletons. Donors of Cohort 3 who recovered were those that had two negative PCRs, clearance, or symptom resolution. This entry belongs to a study of blood T cell repertoires in COVID-19. The CDR3 sequence is 15 residues long. The trim removed 3 bases at V and 6 bases at J, leaving 3 bases unmatched. The germline V gene encodes CDR1 SGHRS and CDR2 YFSETQ.

Source material: PBMCs or T cells enriched from blood (not recorded which). The chain carries TRBV5-1 and TRBJ2-1; TRBD2 aligns across 13 bases. The sequence came from a woman in her 30s who had recovered from COVID-19. CDR3 nucleotide sequence: TGCGCCAGCAGCTGGGGACTAGCGGGGTCCAATGAGCAGTTCTTC. Translated: CASSWGLAGSNEQFF.